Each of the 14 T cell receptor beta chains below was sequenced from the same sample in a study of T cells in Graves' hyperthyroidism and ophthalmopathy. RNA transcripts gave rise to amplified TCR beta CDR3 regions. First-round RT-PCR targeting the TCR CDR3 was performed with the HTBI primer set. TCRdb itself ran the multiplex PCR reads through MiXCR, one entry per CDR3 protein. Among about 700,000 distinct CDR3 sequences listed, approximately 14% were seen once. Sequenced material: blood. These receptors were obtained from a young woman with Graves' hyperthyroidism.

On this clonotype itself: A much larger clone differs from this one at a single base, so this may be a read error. CDR3 region: CASSELGQAYGYTF. For the CDR3, the DNA is TGTGCCAGCAGTGAACTCGGACAGGCCTATGGCTACACCTTC. This chain connects TRBV6-1 to TRBJ1-2; 7 bases are a match to TRBD1. Germline V CDR1 and CDR2: MNHNS, SASEGT. J gave up 4 bases and V 2 bases, and 4 bases lay outside the gene matches. The CDR3 extends over 14 amino acids.

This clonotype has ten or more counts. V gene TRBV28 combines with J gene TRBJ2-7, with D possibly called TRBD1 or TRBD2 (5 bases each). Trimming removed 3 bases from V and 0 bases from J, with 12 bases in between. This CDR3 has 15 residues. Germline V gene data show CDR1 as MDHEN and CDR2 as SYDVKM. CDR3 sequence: CASSFGGPLSYEQYF. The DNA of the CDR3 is TGTGCCAGCAGTTTTGGGGGTCCCCTCTCCTACGAGCAGTACTTC.

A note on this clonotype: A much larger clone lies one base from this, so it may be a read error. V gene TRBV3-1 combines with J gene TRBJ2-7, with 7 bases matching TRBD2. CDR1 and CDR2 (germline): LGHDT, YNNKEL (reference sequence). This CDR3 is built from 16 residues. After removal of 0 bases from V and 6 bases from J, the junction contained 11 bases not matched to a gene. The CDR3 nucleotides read TGTGCCAGCAGCCAAGATCCCACTGGCGGGAGCTCCGAGCAGTACTTC. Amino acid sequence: CASSQDPTGGSSEQYF.

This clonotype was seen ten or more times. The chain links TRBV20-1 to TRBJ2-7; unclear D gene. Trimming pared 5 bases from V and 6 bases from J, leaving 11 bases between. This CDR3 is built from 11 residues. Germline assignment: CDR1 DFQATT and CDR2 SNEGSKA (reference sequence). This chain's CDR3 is CSALSVGEQYF. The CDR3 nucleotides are TGCAGTGCTCTCTCAGTGGGCGAGCAGTACTTC.

CDR3 bases: TGTGCCAGCAGCGCGGCCGGGACAGGGTTAGGGGAGCAGTACTTC. Translating it yields CASSAAGTGLGEQYF. The chain has TRBV5-6 and TRBJ2-7, with TRBD1 identical over 9 bases. CDR3 length: 15 residues. The germline V gene encodes CDR1 SGHDT and CDR2 YYEEEE. With 4 bases clipped from V and 7 bases from J, the junction kept 12 bases outside the gene matches.

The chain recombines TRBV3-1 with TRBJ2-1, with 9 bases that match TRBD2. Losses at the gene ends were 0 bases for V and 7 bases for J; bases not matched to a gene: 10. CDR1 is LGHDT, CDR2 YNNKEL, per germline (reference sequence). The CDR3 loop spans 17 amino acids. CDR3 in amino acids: CASSQEYLAGPSNEQFF. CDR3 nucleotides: TGTGCCAGCAGCCAAGAATACCTAGCGGGACCATCAAATGAGCAGTTCTTC.

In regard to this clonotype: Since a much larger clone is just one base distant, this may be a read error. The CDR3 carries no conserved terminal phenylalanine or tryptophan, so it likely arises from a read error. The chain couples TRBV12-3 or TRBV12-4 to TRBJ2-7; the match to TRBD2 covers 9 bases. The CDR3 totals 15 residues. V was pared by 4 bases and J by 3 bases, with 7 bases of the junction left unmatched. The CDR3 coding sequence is TGTGCCAGCAGTTGGGCTAGCGGGACTGGCTACGAGCAGTACCTC. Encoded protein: CASSWASGTGYEQYL.

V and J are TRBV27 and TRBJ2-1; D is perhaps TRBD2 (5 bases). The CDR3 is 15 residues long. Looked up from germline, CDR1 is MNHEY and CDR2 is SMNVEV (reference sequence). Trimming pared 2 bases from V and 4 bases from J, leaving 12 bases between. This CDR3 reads CASSLMGALYNEQFF. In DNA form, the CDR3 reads TGTGCCAGCAGTTTAATGGGAGCCCTATACAATGAGCAGTTCTTC.

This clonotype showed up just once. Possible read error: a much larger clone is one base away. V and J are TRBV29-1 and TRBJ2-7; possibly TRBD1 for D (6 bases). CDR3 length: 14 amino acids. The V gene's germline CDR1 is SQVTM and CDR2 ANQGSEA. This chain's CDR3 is CNVVTGIPPYEQYF. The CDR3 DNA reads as TGCAACGTTGTTACAGGGATCCCCCCCTACGAGCAGTACTTC.

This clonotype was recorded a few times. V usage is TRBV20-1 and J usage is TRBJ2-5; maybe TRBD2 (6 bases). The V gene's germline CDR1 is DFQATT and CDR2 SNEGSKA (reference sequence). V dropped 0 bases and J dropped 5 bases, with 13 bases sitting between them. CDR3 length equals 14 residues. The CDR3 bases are TGCAGTGCTAGAGACCCGGGAGCTTGGGAGACCCAGTACTTC. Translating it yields CSARDPGAWETQYF.

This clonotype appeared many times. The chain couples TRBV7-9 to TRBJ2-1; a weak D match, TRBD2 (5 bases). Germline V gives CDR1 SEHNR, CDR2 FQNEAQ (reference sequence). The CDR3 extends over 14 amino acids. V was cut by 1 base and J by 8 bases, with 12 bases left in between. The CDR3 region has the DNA TGTGCCAGCAGCTTAGGGGATCGAGGGCATGAGCAGTTCTTC. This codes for CASSLGDRGHEQFF.

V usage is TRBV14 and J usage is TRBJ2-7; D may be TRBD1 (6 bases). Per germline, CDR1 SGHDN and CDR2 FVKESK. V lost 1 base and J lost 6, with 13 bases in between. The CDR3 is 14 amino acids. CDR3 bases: TGTGCCAGCAGCCAAGCGTGGGACAACCCCGAGCAGTACTTC. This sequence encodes CASSQAWDNPEQYF.

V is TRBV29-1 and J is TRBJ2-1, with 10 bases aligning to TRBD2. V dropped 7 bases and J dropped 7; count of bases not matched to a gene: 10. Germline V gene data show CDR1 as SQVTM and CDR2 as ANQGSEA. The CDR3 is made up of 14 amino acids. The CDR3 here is CSAPPSGGSNEQFF. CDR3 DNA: TGCAGCGCCCCGCCTAGCGGGGGTAGTAATGAGCAGTTCTTC.

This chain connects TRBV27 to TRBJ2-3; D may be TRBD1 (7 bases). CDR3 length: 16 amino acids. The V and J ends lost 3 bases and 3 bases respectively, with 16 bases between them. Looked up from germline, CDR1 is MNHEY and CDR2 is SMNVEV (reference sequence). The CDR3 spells CASSFLGGGGTDTQYF. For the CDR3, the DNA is TGTGCCAGCAGTTTCCTTGGAGGGGGCGGGACAGATACGCAGTATTTT.